The TCR beta chain under discussion was sequenced for a study of T cell repertoires in cytomegalovirus infection. Study summary: Matching HLA type, along with CMV infection, was indicated by public TCR beta signatures. Study-level points and caveats: It was HLA-C-restricted CMV-specific TCR beta clonotypes that dominated the response ex vivo. Totalled public TCR beta family frequency picked out people who carried CMV plus the relevant HLA.

Each CDR3 protein gets one entry after TCRdb re-called the reads with MiXCR. The sample holds roughly 500,000 distinct CDR3 sequences, 42% seen once. Regarding this clonotype: The antigen remains undetermined. The conserved final phenylalanine or tryptophan is absent from the CDR3, which likely points to a read error.

V shed 2 bases and J shed 7 bases, with 13 bases lying between them. Germline-derived CDR1 and CDR2 are MNHEY and SVGAGI. CDR3 size: 14 residues. The V and J genes are TRBV6-5 and TRBJ2-3; D remains unclear. The sequencing here drew on cultured PBMCs, taken from culture after CMV antigen stimulation. The source is a human donor in good health (CMV status not recorded). Some clones in this sample may be carry-over from other donors' samples. The CDR3 spells CASSYGSPGHTQYL. The CDR3 nucleotides read TGTGCCAGCAGTTACGGCTCCCCCGGACATACGCAGTATTTG.